Each of the 32 T cell receptor beta chains below was sequenced from the same sample in a study of cytomegalovirus exposure and HLA in healthy donors. PCR amplification relied on 60 Vbeta primers (plus 13 Jbeta primers). Some clones are missing from TCRdb's copy, which holds only in-frame ones; the method was immunoSEQ multiplex PCR. Counted here are 200,000 to 250,000 clones, 75% to 80% occurring once; the ten biggest clones make up around 1.8%. The sequenced sample consisted of PBMCs. The receptors here all came from a man younger than 35 in good health and CMV-seronegative.

This chain uses TRBV18 with TRBJ2-1, with D possibly being TRBD2 (7 bases). The V end was cut by 0 bases, the J end by 7 bases, with 13 bases between. Germline-derived CDR1 and CDR2 are KGHSH and LQKENI. The CDR3 is 15 amino acids. This CDR3 reads CASSPPLRGGNEQFF. The CDR3 bases are TGTGCCAGCTCACCACCGCTCAGGGGAGGGAATGAGCAGTTCTTC.

This sequence joins TRBV14 and TRBJ1-4; 10 bases are shared with TRBD1. The CDR3 has 14 amino acids. J was trimmed by 8 bases and V by 6 bases; bases with no gene match: 6. The germline V gene encodes CDR1 SGHDN and CDR2 FVKESK. The DNA for the CDR3 is TGTGCCAGCAGACGACAGGGGGCGCGGGAAAAACTGTTTTTT. This translates into CASRRQGAREKLFF.

The chain links TRBV5-1 to TRBJ2-7, with 11 bases lining up with TRBD2. V was pared by 1 base and J by 2 bases, with 2 bases of the junction left unmatched. The CDR3 covers 15 residues. Germline loops: CDR1 SGHRS, CDR2 YFSETQ. The CDR3 here is CASSLSLAGAYEQYF. In nucleotides, the CDR3 is TGCGCCAGCAGCTTGTCACTAGCGGGGGCCTACGAGCAGTACTTC.

The chain links TRBV6-6 to TRBJ1-2; 9 bases match TRBD1. CDR3 length: 16 residues. J was trimmed by 8 bases and V by 0 bases; bases with no gene match: 10. CDR1 and CDR2 (germline): MNHNY, SVGAGI (reference sequence). The CDR3 loop is CASSYSAGQGLGGYTF. In DNA, the CDR3 is TGTGCCAGCAGTTACTCGGCGGGACAGGGTTTGGGCGGCTACACCTTC.

The chain combines TRBV11-3 with TRBJ2-7; D might be TRBD2 (6 bases). Trimming took 5 bases from V and 0 from J, leaving 17 bases between them. The CDR3 is made up of 16 amino acids. Germline V gene lookup returns CDR1 SGHNT and CDR2 YENEEA. DNA of the CDR3: TGTGCCAGCAGCCCGTTGGGGGGTTCAAGCTCCTACGAGCAGTACTTC. It encodes CASSPLGGSSSYEQYF.

The chain uses TRBV5-5 and TRBJ2-1, with D possibly matching TRBD2 (6 bases). The V gene's germline CDR1 is SGHKS and CDR2 YYEKEE (reference sequence). The CDR3 contains 14 residues. V dropped 0 bases and J dropped 3 bases, with 7 bases sitting between them. The CDR3 spells CASSLGLVYNEQFF. CDR3 DNA: TGTGCCAGCAGCTTGGGACTAGTCTACAATGAGCAGTTCTTC. Using reference TRBV5-5 and TRBJ2-1 for the parts outside the CDR3, the full variable domain is DAGVTQSPTHLIKTRGQQVTLRCSPISGHKSVSWYQQVLGQGPQFIFQYYEKEERGRGNFPDRFSARQFPNYSSELNVNALLLGDSALYLCASSLGLVYNEQFFGPGTRLTVL.

This chain uses TRBV5-6 with TRBJ1-2; no reliable D call. Germline-derived CDR1 and CDR2 are SGHDT and YYEEEE. Trimming cost V 0 bases and J 4 bases, with 10 bases left between them. The CDR3 is 14 amino acids. CDR3 in amino acids: CASSLVLLSYGYTF. CDR3 bases: TGTGCCAGCAGCTTGGTCCTTCTGAGCTATGGCTACACCTTC.

The chain has TRBV23-1 and TRBJ2-5; 7 positions match TRBD2. The assigned J gene may be wrong: the sequence end matches TRBJ2-7 better. TRBV23-1 counts as an open reading frame of uncertain function. The CDR3 length is 18 residues. The CDR3 here is CASSQSSGGLKSSYEQYF. The CDR3 nucleotides are TGCGCCAGCAGTCAATCGTCCGGGGGACTAAAGAGTTCCTACGAGCAGTACTTC.

The rearrangement links TRBV5-6 to TRBJ2-3; TRBD2 aligns across 9 bases. Germline V lookup: CDR1 SGHDT, CDR2 YYEEEE. The CDR3 runs to 16 residues. J gave up 5 bases and V 4 bases, and 11 bases lay outside the gene matches. Here the CDR3 reads CASSPSGAGGVDTQYF. The CDR3 DNA follows: TGTGCCAGCAGCCCCTCGGGAGCGGGAGGTGTAGATACGCAGTATTTT.

This clone was seen a single time. The rearrangement links TRBV2 to TRBJ1-5, with TRBD1 matching over 7 bases. Losses at the gene ends were 4 bases for V and 5 bases for J; bases not matched to a gene: 5. The CDR3 covers 14 residues. The germline V gene encodes CDR1 SNHLY and CDR2 FYNNEI. The CDR3 bases are TGTGCCAGCAGTGGACGACAGGGAGATCAGCCCCAGCATTTT. This sequence encodes CASSGRQGDQPQHF.

This clone was observed once. This chain uses TRBV7-9 with TRBJ1-1, with 8 positions matching TRBD1. The germline V gene has CDR1 SEHNR and CDR2 FQNEAQ (reference sequence). The V and J ends lost 5 bases and 6 bases, in that order; junction bases with no gene match: 8. The CDR3 length is 14 residues. The CDR3 sequence is CASSPTTGEPEAFF. CDR3 nucleotides: TGTGCCAGCAGCCCGACGACAGGGGAGCCTGAAGCTTTCTTT.

The chain joins TRBV19 to TRBJ2-1; possibly TRBD2 for D (5 bases). The CDR3 is 14 residues long. The V end was cut by 7 bases, the J end by 2 bases, with 12 bases between. The germline CDR1 and CDR2 sequences are LNHDA and SQIVND (reference sequence). The CDR3 coding sequence is TGTGCCAGTACCCATGCGGGCACCTACAATGAGCAGTTCTTC. Protein sequence: CASTHAGTYNEQFF.

The V gene is TRBV4-2, the J gene TRBJ2-5, with 8 bases aligning to TRBD2. The tail of the sequence fits TRBJ2-7 better, so the J call may be wrong. CDR3 length equals 14 residues. Germline V gene sequence: CDR1 LGHNA, CDR2 YNFKEQ. The CDR3 bases are TGTGCCAGCAGCCCTCTTAGCGGGGACTACGAGCAGTACTTC. Translation gives CASSPLSGDYEQYF.

This clone was counted between two and nine times. The chain combines TRBV5-4 with TRBJ2-5; 9 bases match TRBD1. Per germline, CDR1 SGHNT and CDR2 YYREEE (reference sequence). This CDR3 has 18 residues. The V and J ends lost 4 bases and 4 bases, in that order; junction bases with no gene match: 17. DNA for the CDR3: TGTGCCAGCAGCACCGGGACAGGGTTCTTCAAAAATAGAGAGACCCAGTACTTC. It codes for CASSTGTGFFKNRETQYF.

The rearrangement joins TRBV5-1 to TRBJ1-5; D is undetermined. V lost 0 bases and J lost 0, with 10 bases in between. The CDR3 is made up of 16 amino acids. CDR1 SGHRS and CDR2 YFSETQ come from the germline V gene. The CDR3 loop reads CASSLEAGDSNQPQHF. The CDR3 DNA reads as TGCGCCAGCAGCTTGGAGGCAGGTGATAGCAATCAGCCCCAGCATTTT.

This rearrangement joins TRBV7-6 to TRBJ1-2; 10 bases are shared with TRBD1. CDR1 SGHVS and CDR2 FNYEAQ come from the germline V gene. V shed 5 bases, J shed 5 bases, and the junction held 5 bases outside the gene matches. CDR3 length: 14 amino acids. The CDR3 region has the DNA TGTGCCAGCAGCCTTACGGGACAGGGGTATGGCTACACCTTC. Its translation is CASSLTGQGYGYTF.

The V call is TRBV4-2, the J call TRBJ2-4; 11 positions match TRBD2. The germline CDR1 and CDR2 sequences are LGHNA and YNFKEQ. With V trimmed by 0 bases and J by 9 bases, 19 bases remained unmatched. The CDR3 extends over 20 amino acids. CDR3 residues: CASSQEVGAGSGGAGGIQYF. The CDR3 DNA reads TGTGCCAGCAGCCAAGAGGTTGGGGCGGGTAGCGGGGGGGCCGGGGGCATTCAGTACTTC.

The chain recombines TRBV30 with TRBJ1-2; 11 nucleotides agree with TRBD1. Germline V gene data show CDR1 as GTSNPN and CDR2 as SVGIG (reference sequence). The CDR3 has 11 amino acids. V shed 7 bases, J shed 10 bases, and the junction held 5 bases outside the gene matches. The chain's CDR3 is CASPGQGVYTF. Written as DNA, the CDR3 is TGTGCCTCCCCGGGACAGGGGGTCTACACCTTC.

This clone turned up a few times. This chain links TRBV6-5 with TRBJ1-5, with D possibly matching TRBD1 (6 bases). The CDR3 is 13 residues long. Germline CDR1 reads MNHEY; CDR2 reads SVGAGI. The V gene lost 4 bases and the J gene lost 7 bases, with 11 bases spanning the gap. The DNA for the CDR3 is TGTGCCAGCAGTTTCACAGGGCGCCAGCCCCAGCATTTT. This translates into CASSFTGRQPQHF.

The V gene is TRBV19, the J gene TRBJ2-5; TRBD1 matches 9 bases. From germline, CDR1 is LNHDA and CDR2 SQIVND (reference sequence). J lost 5 bases, V lost 4 bases, and 2 bases had no gene match. The CDR3 length is 13 residues. The CDR3: CASSRDRVETQYF. The CDR3 nucleotides are TGTGCCAGTAGTAGGGACAGGGTGGAGACCCAGTACTTC.

The CDR3 spells CSVWASGGGYF. The CDR3 DNA reads TGCAGCGTTTGGGCTAGCGGGGGGGGGTACTTC. The rearrangement joins TRBV29-1 to TRBJ2-4, with TRBD2 identical over 12 bases. The germline gives CDR1 SQVTM, CDR2 ANQGSEA. V trimming: 5 bases; J trimming: 15 bases; junction bases outside the gene matches: 5. The CDR3 length is 11 residues.

The chain couples TRBV27 to TRBJ2-2, with TRBD1 as a possible D gene (5 bases). Per the germline V gene, CDR1 is MNHEY and CDR2 is SMNVEV (reference sequence). The CDR3 consists of 12 residues. Written as DNA, the CDR3 is TGTGCGTGCAGGGTCCCGACCGGGGAGCTGTTTTTT. Its protein product is CACRVPTGELFF.

The CDR3: CASSLQVEAFF. For the CDR3, the DNA is TGTGCCAGCAGCTTGCAGGTTGAAGCTTTCTTT. The rearrangement joins TRBV7-2 to TRBJ1-1; no definite D call. The CDR3 has 11 residues. Trimming removed 3 bases at V and 7 bases at J, with 6 bases between. CDR1 SGHTA and CDR2 FQGNSA come from the germline V gene.

The V call is TRBV5-1, the J call TRBJ2-1; perhaps TRBD1 as D (7 bases). V was pared by 4 bases and J by 7 bases, with 18 bases between. Per the germline V gene, CDR1 is SGHRS and CDR2 is YFSETQ. CDR3 size: 15 residues. The CDR3 spells CASSPDREVRNEQFF. The CDR3 DNA sequence: TGCGCCAGCAGCCCCGACAGGGAGGTCCGGAATGAGCAGTTCTTC.

V and J are TRBV10-3 and TRBJ2-5; no definite D call. V was clipped by 3 bases and J by 4 bases, with 6 bases between them. The CDR3 totals 12 residues. Germline loops: CDR1 ENHRY, CDR2 SYGVKD. Here the CDR3 DNA reads TGTGCCATCAGTGATAGAGGAGAGACCCAGTACTTC. Its protein product is CAISDRGETQYF.

This clone has just one count. The chain links TRBV27 to TRBJ1-2; unclear D gene. Germline values: CDR1 MNHEY, CDR2 SMNVEV (reference sequence). The CDR3 covers 13 residues. Trimming pared 4 bases from V and 3 bases from J, leaving 9 bases between. The chain's CDR3 is CASSSSDYYGYTF. The CDR3 bases are TGTGCCAGCAGTTCGTCAGACTACTATGGCTACACCTTC.

This clone was counted a single time. The chain recombines TRBV27 with TRBJ2-1; the match to TRBD2 covers 11 bases. The CDR3 runs to 16 residues. The V gene end was trimmed by 5 bases and the J gene end by 7 bases; junction bases not matched to a gene: 10. Looked up from germline, CDR1 is MNHEY and CDR2 is SMNVEV (reference sequence). The CDR3 region is CASSTSGSVQLNEQFF. The CDR3 nucleotides are TGTGCCAGCAGTACTAGCGGGAGCGTACAGTTGAATGAGCAGTTCTTC.

This clone was recorded once. V is TRBV29-1 and J is TRBJ2-3; D remains unclear. The CDR3 has 13 residues. In germline, CDR1 is SQVTM, CDR2 ANQGSEA. Trimming took 1 base from V and 2 from J, leaving 7 bases between them. CDR3 sequence reads: CSVEGRPTDTQYF. In DNA, the CDR3 is TGCAGCGTTGAAGGGCGGCCCACAGATACGCAGTATTTT.

Regarding this clone: One junction end disagrees with the germline gene, perhaps due to a read error. J is TRBJ2-7 and V is TRBV7-7; D is unresolved. The CDR3 runs to 13 residues. Germline V lookup: CDR1 SSHAT, CDR2 FNYEAQ (reference sequence). As DNA, the CDR3 is TGTGCTAGCAGCCCAGACACCTCCTACGAGCAGTACTTC. This codes for CASSPDTSYEQYF.

This chain links TRBV9 with TRBJ2-5, with TRBD1 as a possible D gene (5 bases). The CDR3 has 14 residues. Trimming removed 4 bases at V and 2 bases at J, with 12 bases between. Germline CDR1 SGDLS, CDR2 YYNGEE. As DNA, the CDR3 is TGTGCCAGCAGCCCCCAGGACATTCAAGAGACCCAGTACTTC. It encodes CASSPQDIQETQYF. The full variable domain, rest sourced from reference TRBV9 and TRBJ2-5, is DSGVTQTPKHLITATGQRVTLRCSPRSGDLSVYWYQQSLDQGLQFLIQYYNGEERAKGNILERFSAQQFPDLHSELNLSSLELGDSALYFCASSPQDIQETQYFGPGTRLLVL.

The gene calls are TRBV14 and TRBJ2-7; TRBD2 agrees at 11 bases. Germline V gene data show CDR1 as SGHDN and CDR2 as FVKESK. Trimming cost V 4 bases and J 7 bases; bases outside gene matches: 12. CDR3 length equals 16 residues. The CDR3 protein is CASSPIAGGPTGEQYF. CDR3 DNA: TGTGCCAGCAGCCCAATAGCGGGAGGGCCGACTGGGGAGCAGTACTTC.

This clone appeared a few times. This chain uses TRBV7-2 with TRBJ1-1; 9 positions agree with TRBD1. Germline assignment: CDR1 SGHTA and CDR2 FQGNSA. The V gene end was trimmed by 1 base and the J gene end by 2 bases; junction bases not matched to a gene: 8. CDR3 length: 17 amino acids. Here the CDR3 DNA reads TGTGCCAGCAGCTTAGTTCGTTGGGACAGGGAAAACACTGAAGCTTTCTTT. Protein sequence: CASSLVRWDRENTEAFF.